A single sample gave rise to the 3 T cell receptor beta chains below, sequenced in a study of shared clonotypes between healthy human individuals. In the naive CD8 group, cells lacked CD45RO and were positively selected for CCR7, so terminally differentiated effector memory CD45RA+ cells were left out. Libraries were prepared by immunoSEQ multiplex PCR; TCRdb keeps only in-frame clonotypes and omits some of them. Here the sample spans millions of clones, 85% to 95% being singletons. What was sequenced was naive CD8+ T cells from PBMCs. The receptors were sampled from a man aged 18 to 29 in good health. Some clones in this sample may be carry-over from other donors' samples.

The rearrangement joins TRBV2 to TRBJ2-1; TRBD2 agrees at 10 bases. V shed 1 base, J shed 2 bases, and the junction held 5 bases outside the gene matches. The CDR3 contains 17 residues. In germline, CDR1 is SNHLY, CDR2 FYNNEI. The CDR3 DNA is TGTGCCAGCAGTGAAGGGCTAGCGGGAGAGGCCTACAATGAGCAGTTCTTC. It encodes CASSEGLAGEAYNEQFF.

V gene TRBV7-9 combines with J gene TRBJ1-1; D may be TRBD1 (5 bases). Trimming shortened V by 1 base and J by 4 bases, and 16 bases separated the two germline ends. Germline loops: CDR1 SEHNR, CDR2 FQNEAQ (reference sequence). The CDR3 sequence is 16 residues long. CDR3 sequence: CASSLVGAGVGTEAFF. The DNA of the CDR3 is TGTGCCAGCAGCTTAGTTGGGGCGGGCGTCGGCACTGAAGCTTTCTTT.

V usage is TRBV4-1 and J usage is TRBJ2-7; 10 nucleotides agree with TRBD1. The germline CDR1 and CDR2 sequences are MGHRA and YSYEKL. Trimming cost V 4 bases and J 6 bases; bases outside gene matches: 9. This CDR3 region has 15 residues. The CDR3 coding sequence is TGCGCCAGCAGCCTGAATAGACAGGGGGCAAGCGAGCAGTACTTC. It encodes CASSLNRQGASEQYF.